This entry lists 27 T cell receptor beta chains sequenced from one sample in a study of beta chain features in type 1 diabetes. Sequencing targeted expressed TCRB transcripts, as all isolated RNA had been reverse transcribed. TCRdb's table, derived via immunoSEQ multiplex PCR, lists solely in-frame clones and lacks some. The table lists about 930,000 clones, roughly 15% of them singletons. The sample consisted of naive CD4+ T cells from blood. All receptors come from a woman between 18 and 29 years old in good health.

J is TRBJ2-2 and V is TRBV5-4, with 14 bases lining up with TRBD2. The CDR3 is 18 residues long. Germline V CDR1 and CDR2: SGHNT, YYREEE (reference sequence). The junction had 5 bases not matched to a gene; V was cut back by 3 bases and J by 1 base. The CDR3 sequence is CASSYLGTSGRNTGELFF. CDR3 DNA: TGTGCCAGCAGCTATTTAGGGACTAGCGGGAGGAACACCGGGGAGCTGTTTTTT.

The J gene is TRBJ2-7, the V gene TRBV6-5; 10 bases map to TRBD2. Germline V gene sequence: CDR1 MNHEY, CDR2 SVGAGI. CDR3 length: 14 amino acids. V gave up 7 bases and J gave up 6 bases; unmatched junction bases: 9. In DNA, the CDR3 is TGTGCCAGCAAACTAGCGGGAACCCCGTCCGAGCAGTACTTC. It encodes CASKLAGTPSEQYF.

This clone was observed a handful of times. The chain has TRBV28 and TRBJ2-5, with TRBD2 matching 12 bases. The CDR3 consists of 17 residues. Germline V gene sequence: CDR1 MDHEN, CDR2 SYDVKM. With V trimmed by 1 base and J by 4 bases, 7 bases remained unmatched. CDR3 sequence: CASSLFPTSGSPETQYF. CDR3 DNA: TGTGCCAGCAGTTTATTCCCGACTAGCGGGAGTCCAGAGACCCAGTACTTC.

This clone was seen more than once but under ten times. The chain uses TRBV7-6 and TRBJ2-7; D remains ambiguous. Germline CDR1 SGHVS, CDR2 FNYEAQ. Trimming removed 1 base from V and 3 bases from J, with 10 bases in between. The CDR3 sequence is 14 residues long. CDR3 in amino acids: CASSLEGRSYEQYF. In nucleotides, the CDR3 is TGTGCCAGCAGCTTAGAGGGCAGGAGCTACGAGCAGTACTTC.

J is TRBJ2-1 and V is TRBV19, with TRBD2 matching over 12 bases. Germline V gives CDR1 LNHDA, CDR2 SQIVND (reference sequence). V trimming: 6 bases; J trimming: 5 bases; junction bases outside the gene matches: 8. The CDR3 extends over 16 amino acids. The CDR3 DNA is TGTGCCAGTAGCAGAGGACGGACTAGCGGGAACAATGAGCAGTTCTTC. This sequence encodes CASSRGRTSGNNEQFF.

In this sample, this clone turned up a few times. Other DNA sequences in the sample encode the same CDR3. This chain links TRBV6-5 with TRBJ1-1, with 9 bases matching TRBD1. V trimming: 9 bases; J trimming: 1 base; junction bases outside the gene matches: 3. CDR1 is MNHEY, CDR2 SVGAGI, per germline. The CDR3 totals 13 residues. CDR3 region: CASSGQGNTEAFF. CDR3 sequence (DNA): TGTGCCAGTTCGGGACAGGGGAACACTGAAGCTTTCTTT.

The chain couples TRBV11-2 to TRBJ2-6, with no clear D. This CDR3 comprises 15 residues. With 5 bases removed from V and 3 bases from J, the gap between germline ends came to 11 bases. CDR1 and CDR2 (germline): SGHAT, FQNNGV. CDR3 bases: TGTGCCAGCAGCGATGTCGTACGTGGGGCCAACGTCCTGACTTTC. Amino acids: CASSDVVRGANVLTF.

The V call is TRBV18, the J call TRBJ2-3, with D possibly TRBD1 on 5 matching bases. This CDR3 contains 17 residues. Trimming took 3 bases from V and 0 from J, leaving 16 bases between them. Germline values: CDR1 KGHSH, CDR2 LQKENI. The DNA for the CDR3 is TGTGCCAGCTCACCGTACTCAGGGCGGCAAAGCACAGATACGCAGTATTTT. Its protein is CASSPYSGRQSTDTQYF.

This clone has only a few counts. The V gene is TRBV5-6, the J gene TRBJ2-2; 11 bases line up with TRBD2. The germline V gene encodes CDR1 SGHDT and CDR2 YYEEEE. The J segment lost 3 bases and the V segment lost 4 bases, leaving 5 bases of the junction unmatched. This CDR3 spans 16 amino acids. CDR3: CASSVGLAGYTGELFF. The CDR3 DNA follows: TGTGCCAGCAGCGTAGGACTAGCGGGCTACACCGGGGAGCTGTTTTTT.

This clone came up a few times. V usage is TRBV7-2 and J usage is TRBJ2-1; perhaps TRBD1 as D (5 bases). This CDR3 is built from 15 residues. Germline loops: CDR1 SGHTA, CDR2 FQGNSA. Trimming shortened V by 4 bases and J by 5 bases, and 15 bases separated the two germline ends. The DNA of the CDR3 is TGTGCCAGCAGCTCCAGACGAACAGGAGACAATGAGCAGTTCTTC. Encoded protein: CASSSRRTGDNEQFF.

In its sample, this clone was seen a few times. The chain combines TRBV7-9 with TRBJ2-1; no firm D call. Germline CDR1 SEHNR, CDR2 FQNEAQ (reference sequence). The CDR3 contains 15 residues. Trimming left V 2 bases short and J 4 bases short, with 12 bases between. CDR3 sequence reads: CASSLRPQEYNEQFF. The CDR3 DNA follows: TGTGCCAGCAGCTTAAGGCCCCAAGAGTACAATGAGCAGTTCTTC.

The chain combines TRBV15 with TRBJ1-1; TRBD1 matches 7 bases. CDR3 length: 18 amino acids. V shed 0 bases, J shed 1 base, and the junction held 11 bases outside the gene matches. The V gene's germline CDR1 is LNHNV and CDR2 YYDKDF (reference sequence). The CDR3 coding sequence is TGTGCCACCAGCAGAGATGGTTGGGACAGTGGGCGGAACACTGAAGCTTTCTTT. Its translation is CATSRDGWDSGRNTEAFF.

This clone has a handful of counts. The junction departs from the called germline gene at one end, perhaps through a read error. This rearrangement joins TRBV9 to TRBJ1-3; TRBD1 matches 7 bases. The germline V gene encodes CDR1 SGDLS and CDR2 YYNGEE. CDR3 length: 14 residues. DNA of the CDR3: TGTGCCAGCAACGTAGGGGGCGCGGGAAACACCATATATTTT. Residues: CASNVGGAGNTIYF. The full variable domain, with the rest looked up from reference TRBV9 and TRBJ1-3, is DSGVTQTPKHLITATGQRVTLRCSPRSGDLSVYWYQQSLDQGLQFLIQYYNGEERAKGNILERFSAQQFPDLHSELNLSSLELGDSALYFCASNVGGAGNTIYFGEGSWLTVV.

The chain carries TRBV25-1 and TRBJ1-4; TRBD1 agrees at 9 bases. The V gene end was trimmed by 5 bases and the J gene end by 10 bases; junction bases not matched to a gene: 8. The germline gives CDR1 MGHDK, CDR2 SYGVNS. The CDR3 is made up of 14 amino acids. CDR3 bases: TGTGCCAGCAGTAAGACAGGGGGGTTTGGAAAACTGTTTTTT. Amino acids: CASSKTGGFGKLFF.

The chain joins TRBV7-9 to TRBJ2-2, with D possibly TRBD1 on 6 matching bases. The V gene's germline CDR1 is SEHNR and CDR2 FQNEAQ (reference sequence). The CDR3 has 18 amino acids. Trimming removed 1 base at V and 0 bases at J, with 15 bases between. CDR3 sequence: CASSLVGHPQTNTGELFF. The DNA of the CDR3 is TGTGCCAGCAGCTTAGTGGGACACCCGCAGACGAACACCGGGGAGCTGTTTTTT.

There are a few counts of this clone. This chain joins TRBV5-1 and TRBJ1-1, with a weak D call TRBD1 (5 bases). CDR1 and CDR2 from the germline V gene are SGHRS and YFSETQ. V was shortened by 2 bases and J by 1 base, with 18 bases between the two germline ends. The CDR3 is 17 amino acids. CDR3 nucleotides: TGCGCCAGCAGCTTAGCCCCAGGGTCTGGCACGAACACTGAAGCTTTCTTT. As protein: CASSLAPGSGTNTEAFF.

A few counts support this clone. V is TRBV5-1 and J is TRBJ2-3; the D gene is possibly TRBD2 (6 bases). Germline-derived CDR1 and CDR2 are SGHRS and YFSETQ. V lost 0 bases and J 1 base, leaving 9 bases between the germline ends. The CDR3 extends over 15 amino acids. Here the CDR3 reads CASSLGRGRTDTQYF. CDR3 nucleotides: TGCGCCAGCAGCTTGGGGCGGGGCCGCACAGATACGCAGTATTTT.

V and J are TRBV9 and TRBJ2-3; 8 bases are shared with TRBD2. Per germline, CDR1 SGDLS and CDR2 YYNGEE. The length of the CDR3 is 15 residues. Unmatched junction bases numbered 7, after V lost 3 bases and J lost 4 bases. CDR3 loop: CASSAREGQADTQYF. The CDR3 region has the DNA TGTGCCAGCAGCGCCCGGGAGGGCCAAGCAGATACGCAGTATTTT.

CDR3 nucleotide sequence: TGTGCCAGCAGCTTAGGGACTAGCGGGACGCCCTGCTACTTC. This gives the protein CASSLGTSGTPCYF. V gene TRBV7-3 combines with J gene TRBJ2-7; TRBD2 agrees at 13 bases. The CDR3 spans 14 residues. V lost 2 bases to trimming and J lost 13 bases; unmatched junction nucleotides: 8. Germline V lookup: CDR1 SGHTA, CDR2 FQGTGA.

This chain joins TRBV5-8 and TRBJ2-1, with 10 bases that match TRBD2. Germline values: CDR1 SGHTS, CDR2 YDEGEE. J gave up 2 bases and V 6 bases, and 5 bases lay outside the gene matches. The CDR3 has 15 residues. For the CDR3, the DNA is TGTGCCAGCATGCTAGCGGGAGATACCTACAATGAGCAGTTCTTC. Protein: CASMLAGDTYNEQFF.

V is TRBV5-4 and J is TRBJ2-3; 13 nucleotides line up with TRBD2. Looked up from germline, CDR1 is SGHNT and CDR2 is YYREEE (reference sequence). The CDR3 has 17 residues. Losses at the gene ends were 0 bases for V and 7 bases for J; bases not matched to a gene: 8. CDR3 sequence reads: CASSLARTSGSWNTQYF. CDR3 coding DNA: TGTGCCAGCAGCTTGGCCAGGACTAGCGGGAGTTGGAATACGCAGTATTTT.

This clone was found a few times. The chain uses TRBV27 and TRBJ1-3; no definite D call. Germline assignment: CDR1 MNHEY and CDR2 SMNVEV (reference sequence). The CDR3 is 13 residues long. V was shortened by 1 base and J by 4 bases, with 5 bases between the two germline ends. CDR3 amino acids: CASSLYRGNTIYF. CDR3 nucleotide sequence: TGTGCCAGCAGTTTATACAGAGGAAACACCATATATTTT.

This clone occurred a few times. This rearrangement joins TRBV7-2 to TRBJ2-7; TRBD2 matches 9 bases. From germline, CDR1 is SGHTA and CDR2 FQGNSA. This CDR3 contains 16 residues. Unmatched junction bases numbered 9, after V lost 2 bases and J lost 4 bases. CDR3 DNA sequence: TGTGCCAGCAGCTTATGGGTGGCGGGAGGGCCATACGAGCAGTACTTC. It yields the protein CASSLWVAGGPYEQYF. Full variable domain (remainder filled in from reference TRBV7-2 and TRBJ2-7): GAGVSQSPSNKVTEKGKDVELRCDPISGHTALYWYRQSLGQGLEFLIYFQGNSAPDKSGLPSDRFSAERTGGSVSTLTIQRTQQEDSAVYLCASSLWVAGGPYEQYFGPGTRLTVT.

This chain connects TRBV27 to TRBJ2-1, with 10 bases that match TRBD2. V shed 5 bases and J 1 base; nucleotides not matched to a gene: 8. Germline values: CDR1 MNHEY, CDR2 SMNVEV (reference sequence). The CDR3 totals 17 residues. DNA for the CDR3: TGTGCCAGCAGTCTTAGGACTAGCGGACTATCCTACAATGAGCAGTTCTTC. Its translation: CASSLRTSGLSYNEQFF.

This clone turned up a few times. The rearrangement joins TRBV19 to TRBJ1-3; no clear D gene. The CDR3 covers 13 residues. V was cut by 3 bases and J by 4 bases, with 7 bases left in between. Looked up from germline, CDR1 is LNHDA and CDR2 is SQIVND (reference sequence). CDR3: CASSIGSGNTIYF. DNA for the CDR3: TGTGCCAGTAGTATCGGCAGCGGAAACACCATATATTTT.

This clone has more than one count but fewer than ten. This chain connects TRBV7-2 to TRBJ2-1, with TRBD2 identical over 7 bases. The germline CDR1 and CDR2 sequences are SGHTA and FQGNSA. The CDR3 spans 15 residues. V dropped 5 bases and J dropped 0; count of bases not matched to a gene: 4. CDR3 loop: CASSLTSPSYNEQFF. For the CDR3, the DNA is TGTGCCAGCAGCCTGACTAGCCCCTCCTACAATGAGCAGTTCTTC.

This clone showed up just a few times. The rearrangement joins TRBV4-3 to TRBJ1-4; D unclear. The CDR3 is 13 amino acids. The V end was cut by 2 bases, the J end by 8 bases, with 9 bases between. CDR1 and CDR2 (germline): LGHNA, YSLEER. The CDR3 bases are TGCGCCAGCAGCCAATCTCGAGAGGAAAAACTGTTTTTT. Translation: CASSQSREEKLFF.